These 2 T cell receptor beta chains were all obtained from the same sample, sequenced in a study of follicular helper T cells after annual influenza vaccination. The repertoire was sequenced with immunoSEQ multiplex PCR; TCRdb's copy has only in-frame clones and lacks some. Here the sample spans several thousand clones, 75% to 90% being singletons. Time point meaning: 2015-2016 season, 7 days after influenza vaccination. Sequences were derived from CXCR5+ CD38- circulating T follicular helper cells from blood, sampled 7 days after influenza vaccination. Subset indicated: circulating Tfh, non-naive CD4+CXCR5+PD-1+ (ICOS+CD38+ or ICOS-CD38-). The receptors derive from an adult who received the influenza vaccine.

The chain recombines TRBV2 with TRBJ2-4; D may be TRBD1 or TRBD2 (7 bases each). The CDR3 spans 14 residues. V was pared by 0 bases and J by 10 bases, with 13 bases between. Germline lookup yields CDR1 SNHLY and CDR2 FYNNEI. CDR3 nucleotides: TGTGCCAGCAGTGAAGCGCACAGGGGAGGGATTCAGTACTTC. Translating it yields CASSEAHRGGIQYF.

This chain uses TRBV28 with TRBJ2-5; 7 bases map to TRBD1. The CDR3 consists of 15 residues. Germline values: CDR1 MDHEN, CDR2 SYDVKM. With 6 bases clipped from V and 2 bases from J, the junction kept 9 bases outside the gene matches. The CDR3 region is CASRGPGQEQETQYF. The CDR3 DNA is TGTGCCAGCAGGGGCCCCGGACAGGAACAAGAGACCCAGTACTTC.